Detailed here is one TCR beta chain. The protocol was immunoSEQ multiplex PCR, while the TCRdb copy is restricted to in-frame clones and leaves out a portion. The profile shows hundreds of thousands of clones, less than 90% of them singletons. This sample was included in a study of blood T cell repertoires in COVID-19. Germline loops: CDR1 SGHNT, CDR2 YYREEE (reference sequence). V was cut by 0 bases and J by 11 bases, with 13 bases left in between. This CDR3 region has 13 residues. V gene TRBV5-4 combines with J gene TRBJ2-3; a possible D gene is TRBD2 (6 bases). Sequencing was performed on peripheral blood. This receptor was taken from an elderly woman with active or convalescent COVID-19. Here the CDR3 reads CASSLDTLAQQYF. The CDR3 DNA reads TGTGCCAGCAGCTTGGATACGCTAGCGCAGCAGTATTTT.